A single TCR beta chain is shown here with its context. Germline lookup yields CDR1 SGHTA and CDR2 FQGNSA. This CDR3 is built from 12 residues. V was shortened by 4 bases and J by 7 bases, with 10 bases between the two germline ends. The patients had localized lung adenocarcinoma, a non-small cell subtype. TCRdb re-called the PCR reads through MiXCR, storing one row per CDR3 protein. The sample comprises around 20,000 distinct CDR3 sequences, approximately 50% of which are singletons, and 30% to 40% rests with the top ten. The source of the sample is a study of CD4 and CD8 cells across lung adenocarcinoma regions.

The sequenced material came from CD8+ T cells from the margin of a lung tumor. This TCR derives from a male donor with lung adenocarcinoma. The CD4 and CD8 labels of this study may be unreliable. The chain recombines TRBV7-2 with TRBJ2-5; possibly TRBD1 for D (6 bases). CDR3 residues: CASSWDMGTQYF. CDR3 coding DNA: TGTGCCAGCAGCTGGGACATGGGGACCCAGTACTTC. The full variable domain, in which reference TRBV7-2 and TRBJ2-5 provide the parts outside the CDR3, is GAGVSQSPSNKVTEKGKDVELRCDPISGHTALYWYRQSLGQGLEFLIYFQGNSAPDKSGLPSDRFSAERTGGSVSTLTIQRTQQEDSAVYLCASSWDMGTQYFGPGTRLLVL.